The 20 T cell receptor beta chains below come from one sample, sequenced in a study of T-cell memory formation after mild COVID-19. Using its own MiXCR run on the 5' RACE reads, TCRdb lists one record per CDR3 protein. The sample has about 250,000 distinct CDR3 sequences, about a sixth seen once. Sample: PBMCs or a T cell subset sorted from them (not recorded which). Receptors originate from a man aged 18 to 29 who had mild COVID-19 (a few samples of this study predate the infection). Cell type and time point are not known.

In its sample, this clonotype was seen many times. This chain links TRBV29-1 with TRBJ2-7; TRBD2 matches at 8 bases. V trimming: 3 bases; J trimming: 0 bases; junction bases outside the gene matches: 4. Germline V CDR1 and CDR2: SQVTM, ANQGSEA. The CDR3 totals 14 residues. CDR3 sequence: CSVEGLGSSYEQYF. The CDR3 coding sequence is TGCAGCGTTGAGGGACTAGGCAGCTCCTACGAGCAGTACTTC.

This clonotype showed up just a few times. CDR3 in DNA: TGTGCCAGCAGCTTAGCTCTCATACACACTGAAGCTTTCTTT. Translation gives CASSLALIHTEAFF. The chain links TRBV7-8 to TRBJ1-1, with D hard to call. Trimming pared 0 bases from V and 3 bases from J, leaving 8 bases between. Per the germline V gene, CDR1 is SGHVS and CDR2 is FQNEAQ. This CDR3 contains 14 residues.

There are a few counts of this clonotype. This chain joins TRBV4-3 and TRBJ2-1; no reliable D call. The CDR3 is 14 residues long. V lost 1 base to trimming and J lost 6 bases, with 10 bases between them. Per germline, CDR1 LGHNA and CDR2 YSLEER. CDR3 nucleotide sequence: TGCGCCAGCAGCCAAGGGGGTGTCTCCAATGAGCAGTTCTTC. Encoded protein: CASSQGGVSNEQFF.

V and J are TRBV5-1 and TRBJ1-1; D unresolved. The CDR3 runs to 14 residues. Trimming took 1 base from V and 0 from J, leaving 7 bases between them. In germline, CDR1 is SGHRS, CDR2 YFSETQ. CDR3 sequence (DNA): TGCGCCAGCAGCTTGCTGGATATGAACACTGAAGCTTTCTTT. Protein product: CASSLLDMNTEAFF.

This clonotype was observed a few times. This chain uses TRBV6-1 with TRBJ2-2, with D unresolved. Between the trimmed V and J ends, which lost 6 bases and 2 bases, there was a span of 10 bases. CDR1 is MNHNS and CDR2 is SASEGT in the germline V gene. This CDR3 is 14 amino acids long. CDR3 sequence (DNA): TGTGCCAGCAGGGACGGATATAACACCGGGGAGCTGTTTTTT. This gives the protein CASRDGYNTGELFF.

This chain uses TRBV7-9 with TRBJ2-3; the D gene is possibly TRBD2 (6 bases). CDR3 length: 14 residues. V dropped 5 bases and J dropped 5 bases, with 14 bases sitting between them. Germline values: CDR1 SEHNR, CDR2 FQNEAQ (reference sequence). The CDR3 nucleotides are TGTGCCAGCAGCCTGGGGGGAAGTGGAGATACGCAGTATTTT. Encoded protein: CASSLGGSGDTQYF.

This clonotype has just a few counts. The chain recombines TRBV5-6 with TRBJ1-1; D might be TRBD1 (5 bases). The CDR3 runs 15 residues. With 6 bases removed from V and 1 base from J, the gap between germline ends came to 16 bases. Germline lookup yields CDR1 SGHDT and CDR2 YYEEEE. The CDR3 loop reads CASTRPDSGNTEAFF. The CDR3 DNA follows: TGTGCCAGCACCAGACCCGACAGTGGGAACACTGAAGCTTTCTTT.

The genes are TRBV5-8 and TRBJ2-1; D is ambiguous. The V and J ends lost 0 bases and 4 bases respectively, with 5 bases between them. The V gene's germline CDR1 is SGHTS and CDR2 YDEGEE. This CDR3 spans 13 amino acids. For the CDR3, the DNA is TGTGCCAGCAGCTTGGCCAGTTACAATGAGCAGTTCTTC. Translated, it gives CASSLASYNEQFF.

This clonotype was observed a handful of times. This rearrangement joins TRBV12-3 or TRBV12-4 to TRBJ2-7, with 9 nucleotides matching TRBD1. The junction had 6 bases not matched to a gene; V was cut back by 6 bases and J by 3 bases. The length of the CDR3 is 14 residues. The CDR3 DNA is TGTGCCAGCAGACAAGAGACAGGGGGCTACGAGCAGTACTTC. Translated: CASRQETGGYEQYF.

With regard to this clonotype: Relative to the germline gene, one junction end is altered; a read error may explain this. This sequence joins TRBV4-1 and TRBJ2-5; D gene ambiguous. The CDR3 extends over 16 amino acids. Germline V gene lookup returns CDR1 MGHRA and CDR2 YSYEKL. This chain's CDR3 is CSSSQEVALASETQYF. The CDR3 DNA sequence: TGCTCCAGCAGCCAAGAAGTGGCGTTAGCTTCTGAGACCCAGTACTTC.

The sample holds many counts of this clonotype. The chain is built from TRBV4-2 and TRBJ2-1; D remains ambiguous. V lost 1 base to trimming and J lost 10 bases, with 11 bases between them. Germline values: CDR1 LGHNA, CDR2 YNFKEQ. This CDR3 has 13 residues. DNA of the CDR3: TGTGCCAGCAGCCAAGGAACACTTGGAGAGCAGTTCTTC. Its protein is CASSQGTLGEQFF.

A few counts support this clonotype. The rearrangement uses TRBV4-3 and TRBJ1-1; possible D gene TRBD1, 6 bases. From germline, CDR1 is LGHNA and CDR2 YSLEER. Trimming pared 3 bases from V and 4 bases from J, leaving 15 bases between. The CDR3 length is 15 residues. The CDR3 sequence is CASSQHRVASTEAFF. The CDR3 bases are TGCGCCAGCAGCCAGCACAGGGTGGCTAGCACTGAAGCTTTCTTT.

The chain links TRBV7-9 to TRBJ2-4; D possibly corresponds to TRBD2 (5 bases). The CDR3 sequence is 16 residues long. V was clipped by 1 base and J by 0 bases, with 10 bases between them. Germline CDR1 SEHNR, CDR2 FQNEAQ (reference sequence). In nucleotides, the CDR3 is TGTGCCAGCAGCTTAGTAGACGGACTAGCCAAAAACATTCAGTACTTC. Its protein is CASSLVDGLAKNIQYF.

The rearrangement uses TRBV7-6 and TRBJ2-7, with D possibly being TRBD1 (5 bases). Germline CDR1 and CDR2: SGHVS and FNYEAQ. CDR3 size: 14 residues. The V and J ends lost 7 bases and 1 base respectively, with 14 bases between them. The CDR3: CASTLTAASYEQYF. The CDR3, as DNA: TGTGCCAGCACCCTGACAGCAGCTTCCTACGAGCAGTACTTC.

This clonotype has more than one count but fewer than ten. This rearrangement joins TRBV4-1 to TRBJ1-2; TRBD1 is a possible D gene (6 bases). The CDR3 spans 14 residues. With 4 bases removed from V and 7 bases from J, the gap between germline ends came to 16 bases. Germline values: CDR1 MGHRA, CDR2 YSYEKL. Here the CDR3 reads CASSRGPSRGGYTF. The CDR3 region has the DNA TGCGCCAGCAGCCGGGGGCCGTCGAGGGGTGGCTACACCTTC.

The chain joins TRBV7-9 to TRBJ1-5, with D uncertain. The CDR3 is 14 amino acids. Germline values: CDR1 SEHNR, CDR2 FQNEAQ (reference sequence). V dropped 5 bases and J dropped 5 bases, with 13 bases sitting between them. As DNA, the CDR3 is TGTGCCAGCAGCGCGATCTACGGGGATCAGCCCCAGCATTTT. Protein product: CASSAIYGDQPQHF.

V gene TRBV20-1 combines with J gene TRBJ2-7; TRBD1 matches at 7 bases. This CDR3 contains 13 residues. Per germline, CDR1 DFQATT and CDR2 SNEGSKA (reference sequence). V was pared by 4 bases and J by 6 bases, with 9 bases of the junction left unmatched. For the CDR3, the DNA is TGCAGTGCTACCGGGACAGCAATAAGCGAGCAGTACTTC. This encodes CSATGTAISEQYF.

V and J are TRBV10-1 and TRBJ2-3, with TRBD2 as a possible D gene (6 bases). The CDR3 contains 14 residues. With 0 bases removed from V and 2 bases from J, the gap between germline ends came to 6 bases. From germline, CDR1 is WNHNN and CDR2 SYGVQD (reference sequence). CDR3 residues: CASSESRDTDTQYF. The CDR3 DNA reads TGCGCCAGCAGTGAGTCGCGGGACACAGATACGCAGTATTTT.

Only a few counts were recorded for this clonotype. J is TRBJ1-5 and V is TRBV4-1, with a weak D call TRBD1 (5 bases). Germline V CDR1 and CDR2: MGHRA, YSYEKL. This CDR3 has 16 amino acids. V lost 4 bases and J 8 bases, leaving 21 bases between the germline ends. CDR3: CASSPGTTGRDEPQHF. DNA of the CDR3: TGCGCCAGCAGCCCCGGAACCACCGGGAGGGACGAGCCCCAGCATTTT.

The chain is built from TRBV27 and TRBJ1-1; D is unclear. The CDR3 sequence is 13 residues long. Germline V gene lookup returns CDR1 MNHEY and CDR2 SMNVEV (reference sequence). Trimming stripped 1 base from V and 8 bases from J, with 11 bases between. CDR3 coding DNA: TGTGCCAGCAGTTTATGGATGACGGGGGAAGCTTTCTTT. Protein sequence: CASSLWMTGEAFF.